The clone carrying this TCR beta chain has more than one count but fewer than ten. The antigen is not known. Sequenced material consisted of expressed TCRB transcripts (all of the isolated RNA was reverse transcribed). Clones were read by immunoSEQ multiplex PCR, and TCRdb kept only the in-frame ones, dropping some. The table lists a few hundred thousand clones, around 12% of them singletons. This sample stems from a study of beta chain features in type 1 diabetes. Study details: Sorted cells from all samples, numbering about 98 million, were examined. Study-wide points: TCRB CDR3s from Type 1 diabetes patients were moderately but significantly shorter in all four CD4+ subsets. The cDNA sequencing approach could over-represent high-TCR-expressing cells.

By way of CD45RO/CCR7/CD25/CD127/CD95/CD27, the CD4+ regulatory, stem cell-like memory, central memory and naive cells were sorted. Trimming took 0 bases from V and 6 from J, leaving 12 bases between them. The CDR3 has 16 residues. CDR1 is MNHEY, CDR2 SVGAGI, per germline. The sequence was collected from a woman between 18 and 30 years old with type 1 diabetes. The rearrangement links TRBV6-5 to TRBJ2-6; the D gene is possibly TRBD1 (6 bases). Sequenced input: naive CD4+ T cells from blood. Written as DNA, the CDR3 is TGTGCCAGCAGTTACTCGATCCGGGGACAGGCCAACGTCCTGACTTTC. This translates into CASSYSIRGQANVLTF.